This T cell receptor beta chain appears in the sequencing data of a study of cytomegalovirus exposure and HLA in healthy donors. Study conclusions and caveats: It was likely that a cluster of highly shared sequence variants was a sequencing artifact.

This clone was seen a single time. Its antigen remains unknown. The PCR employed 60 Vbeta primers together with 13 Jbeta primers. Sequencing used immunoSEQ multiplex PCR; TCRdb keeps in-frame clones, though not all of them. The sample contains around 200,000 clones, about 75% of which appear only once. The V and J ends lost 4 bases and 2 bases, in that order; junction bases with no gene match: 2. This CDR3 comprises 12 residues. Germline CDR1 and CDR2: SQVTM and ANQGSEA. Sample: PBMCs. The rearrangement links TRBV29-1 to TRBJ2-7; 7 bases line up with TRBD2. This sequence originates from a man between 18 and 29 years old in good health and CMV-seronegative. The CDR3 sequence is CSVGAGTYEQYF. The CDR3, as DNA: TGCAGCGTTGGAGCGGGGACCTACGAGCAGTACTTC.